This T cell receptor (beta chain) appears in the sequencing data of a study of blood T cells in healthy people across ages. Findings and limits, study-wide: Compared with aged donors, long-lived donors showed fewer expanded clones, suggesting selection.

Concerning this clonotype: Its cognate antigen is unknown.

With a J-beta primer mix and a sample-barcoded 5' primer, a second PCR ran roughly 6 to 11 cycles. TCRdb re-called the 5' RACE reads through MiXCR, storing one row per CDR3 protein. The sample consists of about 1.6 million distinct CDR3 sequences, about 31% of them appearing once. The CDR3 runs to 14 residues. V lost 6 bases to trimming and J lost 2 bases, with 13 bases between them. Germline assignment: CDR1 MNHEY and CDR2 SMNVEV (reference sequence). The chain combines TRBV27 with TRBJ2-5; perhaps TRBD1 as D (5 bases). This TCR derives from a woman in her twenties or thirties in good health. Material for sequencing was blood. DNA for the CDR3: TGTGCCAGCAGCCCGGTGGACACGCAAGAGACCCAGTACTTC. Protein product: CASSPVDTQETQYF.